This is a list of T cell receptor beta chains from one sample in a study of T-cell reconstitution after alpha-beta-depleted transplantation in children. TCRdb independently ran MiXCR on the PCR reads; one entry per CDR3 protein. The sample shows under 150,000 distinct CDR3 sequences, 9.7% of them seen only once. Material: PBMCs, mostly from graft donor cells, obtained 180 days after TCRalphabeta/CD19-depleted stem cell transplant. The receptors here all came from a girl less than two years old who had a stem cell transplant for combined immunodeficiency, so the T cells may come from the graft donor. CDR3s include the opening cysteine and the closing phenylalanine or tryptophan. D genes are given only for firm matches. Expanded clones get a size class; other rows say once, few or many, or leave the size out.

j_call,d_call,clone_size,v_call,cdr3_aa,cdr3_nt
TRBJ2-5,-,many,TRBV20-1,CSARDWRRPGRIQETQYF,TGCAGTGCTAGAGATTGGAGACGGCCGGGACGCATCCAAGAGACCCAGTACTTC
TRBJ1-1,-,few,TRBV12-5,CASGLGGNTEAFF,TGTGCTAGTGGTTTGGGGGGGAACACTGAAGCTTTCTTT
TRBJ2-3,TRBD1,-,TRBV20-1,CSAKKTGGLTDTQYF,TGCAGTGCTAAAAAAACAGGGGGCCTCACAGATACGCAGTATTTT
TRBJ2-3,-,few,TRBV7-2,CASSFPADTQYF,TGTGCCAGCAGCTTTCCCGCAGATACGCAGTATTTT
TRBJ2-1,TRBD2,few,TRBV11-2,CASSLGVAGGYNEQFF,TGTGCCAGCAGCCTAGGGGTAGCGGGAGGCTACAATGAGCAGTTCTTC
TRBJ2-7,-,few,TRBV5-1,CASAWDNAYEQYF,TGCGCCAGCGCCTGGGACAACGCCTACGAGCAGTACTTC
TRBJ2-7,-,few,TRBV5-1,CASSLRPQGVHEQYF,TGCGCCAGCAGCTTGCGTCCACAGGGAGTTCACGAGCAGTACTTC
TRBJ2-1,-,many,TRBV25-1,CASSEGHEQFF,TGTGCCAGCAGTGAAGGGCATGAGCAGTTCTTC
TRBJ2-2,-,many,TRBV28,CASSLLLITGTGELFF,TGTGCCAGCAGTTTGCTCCTAATTACGGGCACCGGGGAGCTGTTTTTT
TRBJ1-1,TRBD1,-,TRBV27,CASSRLGTGMGEAFF,TGTGCCAGCAGTCGTTTAGGGACAGGGATGGGTGAAGCTTTCTTT
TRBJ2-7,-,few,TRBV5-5,CASSSSQGVEQYF,TGTGCCAGCAGTTCTTCACAAGGGGTCGAGCAGTACTTC
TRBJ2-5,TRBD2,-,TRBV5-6,CASSFPSGTEETQYF,TGTGCCAGCAGCTTCCCTAGCGGGACTGAAGAGACCCAGTACTTC
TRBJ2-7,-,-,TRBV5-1,CASSLEAGKVEQYF,TGCGCCAGCAGCTTGGAGGCAGGGAAGGTCGAGCAGTACTTC
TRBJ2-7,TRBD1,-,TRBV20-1,CSARAVTGISYEQYF,TGCAGTGCGAGGGCGGTGACAGGGATCTCCTACGAGCAGTACTTC
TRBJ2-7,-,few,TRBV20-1,CSARDTGRPYEQYF,TGCAGTGCTAGAGATACGGGCCGACCCTACGAGCAGTACTTC
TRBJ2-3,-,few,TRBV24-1,CATSDLASSTDTQYF,TGTGCCACCAGTGATTTGGCCAGTAGCACAGATACGCAGTATTTT
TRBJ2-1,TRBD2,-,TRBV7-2,CAILRRLAGYNEQFF,TGTGCCATCCTAAGGAGACTAGCGGGGTACAATGAGCAGTTCTTC
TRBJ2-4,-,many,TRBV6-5,CASSYSDPMLGDIQYF,TGTGCCAGCAGTTACTCGGATCCGATGCTAGGGGACATTCAGTACTTC
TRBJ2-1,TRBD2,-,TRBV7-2,CASSLVSSGSYNEQFF,TGTGCCAGCAGCTTAGTTTCTAGCGGATCCTACAATGAGCAGTTCTTC
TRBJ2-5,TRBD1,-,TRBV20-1,CSASWDRGQGEETQYF,TGCAGTGCTAGCTGGGACAGGGGGCAGGGGGAAGAGACCCAGTACTTC
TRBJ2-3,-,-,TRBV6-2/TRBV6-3,CASSTRRSTDTQYF,TGTGCCAGCAGTACACGTAGGAGCACAGATACGCAGTATTTT
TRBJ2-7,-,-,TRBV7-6,CASSTSGDPYEQYF,TGTGCCAGCAGCACATCGGGAGACCCCTACGAGCAGTACTTC
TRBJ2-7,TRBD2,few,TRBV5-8,CASSFYPGLANEQYF,TGTGCCAGCAGCTTCTATCCGGGACTAGCAAACGAGCAGTACTTC
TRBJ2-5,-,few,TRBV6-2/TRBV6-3,CASSYSVEGHQETQYF,TGTGCCAGCAGTTACTCAGTGGAAGGCCACCAAGAGACCCAGTACTTC
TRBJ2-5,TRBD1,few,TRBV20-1,CSAGTVQETQYF,TGCAGTGCTGGGACAGTACAAGAGACCCAGTACTTC
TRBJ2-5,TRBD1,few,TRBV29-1,CSVKGQFQETQYF,TGCAGCGTGAAGGGACAGTTCCAAGAGACCCAGTACTTC
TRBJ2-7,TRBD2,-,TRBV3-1,CASSRFLAGGVKEQYF,TGTGCCAGCAGCCGATTCCTAGCGGGAGGGGTTAAGGAGCAGTACTTC
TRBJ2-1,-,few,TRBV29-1,CSVESGPSYNEQFF,TGCAGCGTTGAATCCGGACCTTCCTACAATGAGCAGTTCTTC
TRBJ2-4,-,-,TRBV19,CASSLQGHQLAKNIQYF,TGTGCCAGTAGTCTCCAGGGACACCAACTAGCCAAAAACATTCAGTACTTC
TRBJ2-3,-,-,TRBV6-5,CASSYSKSPDTQYF,TGTGCCAGCAGTTACTCGAAATCCCCAGATACGCAGTATTTT
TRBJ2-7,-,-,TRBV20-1,CSAGADSSYEQYF,TGCAGTGCTGGGGCAGATTCCTCCTACGAGCAGTACTTC